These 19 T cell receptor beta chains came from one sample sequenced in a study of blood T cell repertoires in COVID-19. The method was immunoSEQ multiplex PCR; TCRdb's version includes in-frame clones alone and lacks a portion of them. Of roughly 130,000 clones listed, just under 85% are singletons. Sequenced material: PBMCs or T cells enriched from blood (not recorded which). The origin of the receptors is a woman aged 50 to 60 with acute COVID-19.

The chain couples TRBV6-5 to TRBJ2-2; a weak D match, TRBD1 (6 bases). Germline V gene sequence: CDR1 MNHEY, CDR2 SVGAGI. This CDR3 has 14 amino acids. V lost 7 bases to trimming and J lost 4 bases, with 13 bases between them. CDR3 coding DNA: TGTGCCAGCAACCCCAGGGGCGGCACCGGGGAGCTGTTTTTT. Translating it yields CASNPRGGTGELFF.

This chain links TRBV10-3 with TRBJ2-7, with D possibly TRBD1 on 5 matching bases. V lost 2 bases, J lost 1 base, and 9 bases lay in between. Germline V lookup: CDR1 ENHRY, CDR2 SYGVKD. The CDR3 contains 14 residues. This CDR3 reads CAISEGAGSYEQYF. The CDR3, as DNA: TGTGCCATCAGTGAGGGGGCAGGGTCCTACGAGCAGTACTTC.

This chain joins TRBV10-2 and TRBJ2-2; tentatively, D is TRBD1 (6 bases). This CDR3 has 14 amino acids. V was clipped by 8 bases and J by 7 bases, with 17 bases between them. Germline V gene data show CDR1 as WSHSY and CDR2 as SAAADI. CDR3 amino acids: CASGGTDTGGELFF. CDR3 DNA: TGCGCCAGCGGGGGCACAGACACGGGCGGGGAGCTGTTTTTT.

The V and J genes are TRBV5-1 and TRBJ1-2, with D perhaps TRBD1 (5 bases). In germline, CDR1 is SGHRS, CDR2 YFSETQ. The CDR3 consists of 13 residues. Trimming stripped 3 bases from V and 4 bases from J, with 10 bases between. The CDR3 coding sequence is TGCGCCAGCAGCTGGGACTTAACCTATGGCTACACCTTC. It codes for CASSWDLTYGYTF.

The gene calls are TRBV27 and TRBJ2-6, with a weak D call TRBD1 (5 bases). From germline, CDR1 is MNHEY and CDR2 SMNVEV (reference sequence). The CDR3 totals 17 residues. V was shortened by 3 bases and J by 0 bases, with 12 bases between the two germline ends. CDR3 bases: TGTGCCAGCAGTTTGCAGGGTCACAGCTCTGGGGCCAACGTCCTGACTTTC. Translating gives CASSLQGHSSGANVLTF. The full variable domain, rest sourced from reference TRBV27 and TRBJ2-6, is EAQVTQNPRYLITVTGKKLTVTCSQNMNHEYMSWYRQDPGLGLRQIYYSMNVEVTDKGDVPEGYKVSRKEKRNFPLILESPSPNQTSLYFCASSLQGHSSGANVLTFGAGSRLTVL.

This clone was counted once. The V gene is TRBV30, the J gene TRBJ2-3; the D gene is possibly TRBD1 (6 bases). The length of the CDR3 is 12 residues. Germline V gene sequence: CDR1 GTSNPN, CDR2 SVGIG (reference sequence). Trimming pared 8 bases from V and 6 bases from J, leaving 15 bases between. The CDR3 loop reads CARDTGLDTQYF. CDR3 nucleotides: TGTGCCCGGGACACGGGTCTCGATACGCAGTATTTT. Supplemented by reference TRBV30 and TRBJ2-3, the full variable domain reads SQTIHQWPATLVQPVGSPLSLECTVEGTSNPNLYWYRQAAGRGLQLLFYSVGIGQISSEVPQNLSASRPQDRQFILSSKKLLLSDSGFYLCARDTGLDTQYFGPGTRLTVL.

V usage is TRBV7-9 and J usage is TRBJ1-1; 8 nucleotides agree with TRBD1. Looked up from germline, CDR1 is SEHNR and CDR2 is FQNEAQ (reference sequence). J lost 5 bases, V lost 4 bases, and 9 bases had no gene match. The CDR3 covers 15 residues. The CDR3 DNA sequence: TGTGCCAGCAGCTCCCTGACAGGGGCGGGGACTGAAGCTTTCTTT. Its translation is CASSSLTGAGTEAFF.

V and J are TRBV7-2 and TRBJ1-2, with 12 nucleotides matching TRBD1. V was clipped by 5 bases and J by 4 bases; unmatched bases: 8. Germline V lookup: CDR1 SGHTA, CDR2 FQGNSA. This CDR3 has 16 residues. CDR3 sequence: CASSLLGTGGTYGYTF. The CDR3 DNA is TGTGCCAGCAGCCTCCTAGGGACAGGGGGCACCTATGGCTACACCTTC.

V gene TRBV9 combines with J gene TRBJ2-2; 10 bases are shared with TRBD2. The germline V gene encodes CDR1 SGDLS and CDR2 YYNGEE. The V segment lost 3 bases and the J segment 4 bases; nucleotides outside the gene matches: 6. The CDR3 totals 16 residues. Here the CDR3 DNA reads TGTGCCAGCAGCGCCTATAGCGGGAGGCCCACCGGGGAGCTGTTTTTT. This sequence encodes CASSAYSGRPTGELFF.

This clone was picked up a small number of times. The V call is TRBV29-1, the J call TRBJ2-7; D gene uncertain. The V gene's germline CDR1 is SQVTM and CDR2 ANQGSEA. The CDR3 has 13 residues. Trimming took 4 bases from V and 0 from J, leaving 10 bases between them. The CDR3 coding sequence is TGCAGCGTTGCTATGTCCGTCTCCTACGAGCAGTACTTC. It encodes CSVAMSVSYEQYF.

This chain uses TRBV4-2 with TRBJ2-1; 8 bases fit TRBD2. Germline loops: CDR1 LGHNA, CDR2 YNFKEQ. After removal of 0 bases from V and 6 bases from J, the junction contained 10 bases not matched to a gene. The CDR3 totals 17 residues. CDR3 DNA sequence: TGTGCCAGCAGCCAAGATGTGGTCCAGCGGGAGATCAATGAGCAGTTCTTC. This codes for CASSQDVVQREINEQFF.

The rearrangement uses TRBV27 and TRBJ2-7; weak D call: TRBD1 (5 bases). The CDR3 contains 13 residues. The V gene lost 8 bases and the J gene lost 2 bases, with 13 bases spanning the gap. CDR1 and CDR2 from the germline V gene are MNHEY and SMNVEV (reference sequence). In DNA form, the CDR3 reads TGTGCCAGCGGGGCATTTGGCCCCTACGAGCAGTACTTC. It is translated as CASGAFGPYEQYF.

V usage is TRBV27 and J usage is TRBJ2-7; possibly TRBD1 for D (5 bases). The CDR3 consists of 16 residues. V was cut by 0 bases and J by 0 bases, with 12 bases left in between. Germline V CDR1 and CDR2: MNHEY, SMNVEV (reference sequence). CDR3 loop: CASSLSPGRSSYEQYF. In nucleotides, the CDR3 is TGTGCCAGCAGTTTATCTCCAGGGCGGAGCTCCTACGAGCAGTACTTC.

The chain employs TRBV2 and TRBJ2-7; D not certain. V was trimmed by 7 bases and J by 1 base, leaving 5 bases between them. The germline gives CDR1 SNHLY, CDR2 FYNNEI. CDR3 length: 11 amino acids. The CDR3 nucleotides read TGTGCCAGCACGGTGTCCTACGAGCAGTACTTC. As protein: CASTVSYEQYF. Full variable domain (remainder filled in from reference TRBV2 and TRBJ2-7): EPEVTQTPSHQVTQMGQEVILRCVPISNHLYFYWYRQILGQKVEFLVSFYNNEISEKSEIFDDQFSVERPDGSNFTLKIRSTKLEDSAMYFCASTVSYEQYFGPGTRLTVT.

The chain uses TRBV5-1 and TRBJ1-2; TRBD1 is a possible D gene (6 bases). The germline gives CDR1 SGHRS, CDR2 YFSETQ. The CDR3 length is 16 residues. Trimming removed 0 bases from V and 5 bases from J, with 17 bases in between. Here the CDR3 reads CASSLGTNREVYGYTF. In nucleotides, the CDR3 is TGCGCCAGCAGCTTGGGGACCAACAGGGAAGTTTATGGCTACACCTTC.

CDR3 in amino acids: CASSQDPPGLYGYTF. The DNA for the CDR3 is TGTGCCAGCAGCCAAGATCCCCCGGGTCTCTATGGCTACACCTTC. The chain uses TRBV3-1 (or the pseudogene TRBV3-2) and TRBJ1-2; D gene uncertain. The CDR3 spans 15 residues. CDR1 and CDR2 (germline): LGHDT, YNNKEL (reference sequence). V shed 0 bases and J shed 4 bases, with 12 bases lying between them.

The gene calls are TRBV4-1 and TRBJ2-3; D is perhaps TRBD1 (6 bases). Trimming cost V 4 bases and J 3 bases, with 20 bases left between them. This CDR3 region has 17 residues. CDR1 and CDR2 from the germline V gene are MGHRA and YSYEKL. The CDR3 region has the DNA TGCGCCAGCAGCCCCGGGACACCCCGCGGATCGACAGATACGCAGTATTTT. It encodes CASSPGTPRGSTDTQYF.

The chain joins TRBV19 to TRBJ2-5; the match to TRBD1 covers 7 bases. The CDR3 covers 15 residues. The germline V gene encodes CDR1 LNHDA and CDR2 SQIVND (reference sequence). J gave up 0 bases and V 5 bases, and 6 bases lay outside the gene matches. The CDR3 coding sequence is TGTGCCAGTAGTGCCCCGGGACAGTACCAAGAGACCCAGTACTTC. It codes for CASSAPGQYQETQYF. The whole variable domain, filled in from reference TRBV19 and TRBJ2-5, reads DGGITQSPKYLFRKEGQNVTLSCEQNLNHDAMYWYRQDPGQGLRLIYYSQIVNDFQKGDIAEGYSVSREKKESFPLTVTSAQKNPTAFYLCASSAPGQYQETQYFGPGTRLLVL.

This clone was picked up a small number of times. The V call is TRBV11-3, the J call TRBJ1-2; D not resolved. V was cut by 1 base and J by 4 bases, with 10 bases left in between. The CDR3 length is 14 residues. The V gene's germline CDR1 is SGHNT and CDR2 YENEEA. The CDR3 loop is CASSLGASTYGYTF. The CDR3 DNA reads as TGTGCCAGCAGCTTAGGAGCGAGCACCTATGGCTACACCTTC.